This entry describes one TCR beta chain. Its matching antigen is unknown. This sample is part of a study of cytomegalovirus exposure and HLA in healthy donors. Study outcomes and limitations: Apart from CMV serostatus, no immune exposure information was available.

This PCR relied on a set of 60 Vbeta primers and 13 Jbeta primers. TCRdb's copy holds only in-frame clones and misses some; the assay was immunoSEQ multiplex PCR. Altogether around 190,000 clones are present, over 70% being singletons, with the ten largest covering approximately 3.1%. The germline V and J ends were trimmed by 6 bases and 7 bases, with 19 bases remaining between them. CDR3 length equals 15 residues. CDR1 is MNHNS, CDR2 SASEGT, per germline. The sample was PBMCs. This receptor was obtained from a woman aged 25 to 45 in good health and CMV-seropositive. This sequence joins TRBV6-1 and TRBJ2-1; TRBD2 is a possible D gene (5 bases). CDR3 sequence (DNA): TGTGCCAGCAGCCGACCCACTAGGGAGCGTAATGAGCAGTTCTTC. Translating it yields CASSRPTRERNEQFF.